Below are 18 T cell receptor beta chains sequenced from a single sample in a study of shared clonotypes between healthy human individuals. CD45RO negativity and positive selection for CCR7 defined naive CD8 cells, a population that excluded terminally differentiated effector memory CD45RA+ cells. The data were produced by immunoSEQ multiplex PCR, yet TCRdb's version contains in-frame clones alone and is incomplete. This table holds some 2 million clones, about 95% found once. Sample: naive CD8+ T cells sorted from blood. The receptors originated from a man younger than 30 in good health.

This clone was counted a single time. V and J are TRBV10-1 and TRBJ2-1; TRBD1 aligns across 11 bases. The V gene's germline CDR1 is WNHNN and CDR2 SYGVQD (reference sequence). The CDR3 spans 16 residues. J lost 8 bases, V lost 4 bases, and 10 bases had no gene match. CDR3 in DNA: TGCGCCAGCAGTGCCCGAGGCGGACAGGGGGCCCATGAGCAGTTCTTC. It specifies CASSARGGQGAHEQFF.

The genes are TRBV5-1 and TRBJ2-3; D is possibly TRBD1 (5 bases). Germline lookup yields CDR1 SGHRS and CDR2 YFSETQ. Trimming left V 1 base short and J 0 bases short, with 9 bases between. CDR3 length: 15 amino acids. CDR3 loop: CASSLYAGSTDTQYF. In DNA, the CDR3 is TGCGCCAGCAGCTTGTACGCAGGGAGCACAGATACGCAGTATTTT.

The chain carries TRBV28 and TRBJ2-7, with D maybe TRBD1 (6 bases). V lost 5 bases and J lost 1, with 9 bases in between. CDR3 size: 13 residues. Germline CDR1 reads MDHEN; CDR2 reads SYDVKM. The CDR3 here is CASSGQLSYEQYF. For the CDR3, the DNA is TGTGCCAGCAGTGGACAGCTATCCTACGAGCAGTACTTC.

The V and J genes are TRBV5-6 and TRBJ2-1; 7 bases map to TRBD2. The CDR3 has 15 residues. The germline V gene has CDR1 SGHDT and CDR2 YYEEEE. V was pared by 4 bases and J by 4 bases, with 8 bases of the junction left unmatched. DNA of the CDR3: TGTGCCAGCAGCATACCGGGACTACCATACAATGAGCAGTTCTTC. Translation gives CASSIPGLPYNEQFF.

This clone was seen only once. CDR3 sequence (DNA): TGTGCCTGGAGTATAGTATCAGAGACCCAGTACTTC. Its protein is CAWSIVSETQYF. The chain has TRBV30 and TRBJ2-5; D unclear. CDR1 is GTSNPN, CDR2 SVGIG, per germline (reference sequence). The CDR3 runs to 12 residues. The V and J ends lost 2 bases and 4 bases respectively, with 8 bases between them.

In DNA, the CDR3 is TGTGCCAGCAGGCCGCGGGGAGGTGAAAAACTGTTTTTT. Translating it yields CASRPRGGEKLFF. V gene TRBV9 combines with J gene TRBJ1-4; D uncertain. The CDR3 runs 13 residues. V gave up 5 bases and J gave up 7 bases, with 12 bases separating them. From germline, CDR1 is SGDLS and CDR2 YYNGEE.

In its sample, this clone was seen once. This rearrangement joins TRBV29-1 to TRBJ1-4; a possible D gene is TRBD1 (5 bases). This CDR3 contains 14 residues. V shed 5 bases and J shed 6 bases, with 16 bases lying between them. The germline gives CDR1 SQVTM, CDR2 ANQGSEA. The CDR3 loop reads CSVRSGEGHEKLFF. Here the CDR3 DNA reads TGCAGCGTTCGTTCCGGGGAGGGACATGAAAAACTGTTTTTT.

V is TRBV4-1 and J is TRBJ2-5; TRBD2 matches 7 bases. V was pared by 0 bases and J by 2 bases, with 6 bases of the junction left unmatched. The CDR3 length is 16 residues. Germline V gene lookup returns CDR1 MGHRA and CDR2 YSYEKL. Here the CDR3 DNA reads TGCGCCAGCAGCCAAGACAGGGCGGGGGAGCAAGAGACCCAGTACTTC. It specifies CASSQDRAGEQETQYF.

On this clone: Distinct nucleotide sequences in the sample also encode this CDR3. The V gene is TRBV27, the J gene TRBJ2-7, with D perhaps TRBD2 (6 bases). V lost 6 bases, J lost 0 bases, and 18 bases lay in between. The CDR3 totals 16 residues. Germline V CDR1 and CDR2: MNHEY, SMNVEV (reference sequence). The CDR3 bases are TGTGCCAGCAGCCCTAGCAGCGGAGGGATCTCCTACGAGCAGTACTTC. Translation: CASSPSSGGISYEQYF.

The rearrangement joins TRBV13 to TRBJ2-5; 7 nucleotides line up with TRBD2. CDR3 length: 14 amino acids. V was pared by 3 bases and J by 2 bases, with 3 bases of the junction left unmatched. The germline V gene encodes CDR1 PRHDT and CDR2 FYEKMQ (reference sequence). CDR3 sequence (DNA): TGTGCCAGCAGCTTTGCGGGACTACAAGAGACCCAGTACTTC. It codes for CASSFAGLQETQYF.

The chain recombines TRBV7-9 with TRBJ1-4; D gene unclear. Germline V CDR1 and CDR2: SEHNR, FQNEAQ (reference sequence). The CDR3 length is 13 residues. The V and J ends lost 3 bases and 8 bases respectively, with 10 bases between them. The CDR3 DNA follows: TGTGCCAGCAGCTTCCCCGGAAGAGAAAAACTGTTTTTT. It encodes CASSFPGREKLFF.

This clone came up once. The chain is built from TRBV7-2 and TRBJ2-5, with D uncertain. Germline CDR1 SGHTA, CDR2 FQGNSA. This CDR3 is 15 amino acids long. Deletions cut 3 bases from V and 5 bases from J, with 16 bases between. The CDR3 here is CASSFNNRAVETQYF. CDR3 nucleotide sequence: TGTGCCAGCAGCTTCAACAACCGAGCCGTGGAGACCCAGTACTTC.

For the CDR3, the DNA is TGTGCCAGCAGCTTAACCGGGGTGGACGCCTACGAGCAGTACTTC. Its protein product is CASSLTGVDAYEQYF. The chain is built from TRBV7-9 and TRBJ2-7; a weak D match, TRBD2 (5 bases). The germline V and J ends were trimmed by 2 bases and 2 bases, with 13 bases remaining between them. This CDR3 has 15 residues. Germline V gene lookup returns CDR1 SEHNR and CDR2 FQNEAQ (reference sequence).

This clone was detected only once. Written as DNA, the CDR3 is TGTGCCAGCAGTGAAGAAAGGGGCCTACTTTTCGAGCAGTACTTC. Translating gives CASSEERGLLFEQYF. V and J are TRBV2 and TRBJ2-7, with D possibly matching TRBD1 (5 bases). This CDR3 is built from 15 residues. Germline V lookup: CDR1 SNHLY, CDR2 FYNNEI. V shed 1 base and J shed 6 bases, with 16 bases lying between them.

V and J are TRBV6-5 and TRBJ2-7; TRBD1 matches at 8 bases. CDR1 is MNHEY, CDR2 SVGAGI, per germline. With 7 bases clipped from V and 5 bases from J, the junction kept 4 bases outside the gene matches. The CDR3 totals 12 residues. In DNA form, the CDR3 reads TGTGCCAGCAAGGACAGGGCGCACGAGCAGTACTTC. It encodes CASKDRAHEQYF.

The chain uses TRBV4-1 and TRBJ1-2; D is perhaps TRBD1 (5 bases). CDR1 is MGHRA and CDR2 is YSYEKL in the germline V gene. The ends were cut back, 0 bases at V and 8 bases at J, with 19 bases in the middle. The CDR3 runs to 16 residues. CDR3 sequence reads: CASSQENWISRDGYTF. For the CDR3, the DNA is TGCGCCAGCAGCCAAGAAAATTGGATTTCTAGGGACGGCTACACCTTC.

The V gene is TRBV7-8, the J gene TRBJ2-7; D ambiguous. From germline, CDR1 is SGHVS and CDR2 FQNEAQ. This CDR3 has 12 residues. The V and J ends lost 2 bases and 5 bases respectively, with 7 bases between them. As DNA, the CDR3 is TGTGCCAGCAGCTTAAGGGTAAACGAGCAGTACTTC. It encodes CASSLRVNEQYF.

This chain links TRBV6-9 with TRBJ2-5, with 7 positions matching TRBD1. This CDR3 is 16 amino acids long. CDR1 and CDR2 from the germline V gene are MNHGY and SVAAGI. After removal of 4 bases from V and 4 bases from J, the junction contained 12 bases not matched to a gene. The CDR3 loop is CASSSRYRGRAETQYF. DNA of the CDR3: TGTGCCAGCAGTTCCAGATACAGGGGACGGGCAGAGACCCAGTACTTC.